Listed here is a single TCR beta chain. Its target is unknown. This sample is drawn from a study of beta chain features in type 1 diabetes. All of the isolated RNA was reverse transcribed, so expressed TCRB transcripts were sequenced. Sequenced by immunoSEQ multiplex PCR; TCRdb stores in-frame clones only, minus some. Of almost 350,000 clones listed, roughly 8% are singletons. Overall study findings and caveats: VDJ junctions from type 1 diabetes patients carried fewer insertions and larger deletions.

J gave up 10 bases and V 2 bases, and 9 bases lay outside the gene matches. Germline V gives CDR1 SGHNT, CDR2 YYREEE (reference sequence). The CDR3 spans 14 residues. The sequenced material came from central memory CD4+ T cells from blood. The receptor comes from a young woman in good health. This chain links TRBV5-4 with TRBJ2-3; 8 bases fit TRBD1. The CDR3 loop is CASSFPDGQGAQYF. The CDR3 region has the DNA TGTGCCAGCAGCTTTCCGGATGGACAGGGCGCGCAGTATTTT.